A selection of T cell receptor beta chains follows, all from one sample in a study of shared clonotypes between healthy human individuals. Assay: immunoSEQ multiplex PCR; the TCRdb copy retains only in-frame clones and omits some. The profile shows hundreds of thousands of clones, roughly 98% of them singletons. Sequenced input: naive CD8+ T cells sorted from blood. The source is a man aged 25 to 45 in good health. Both conserved end residues are part of each CDR3. A D gene is named only where the DNA matches it firmly. Size is stated for part of the rows, as once, few or many counts, or as a class when the clone is expanded.

>NA|NA|TRBJ2-3|TRBV11-2
CASSYLTGISSADTQYF
TGTGCCAGCAGCTACCTAACAGGGATTTCGAGCGCAGATACGCAGTATTTT
>NA|NA|TRBJ1-1|TRBV6-1
CASIPLSDSEAFF
TGTGCCAGCATTCCCCTTTCGGACAGTGAAGCTTTCTTT
>NA|NA|TRBJ2-1|TRBV5-1
CASSLAGDNEQFF
TGCGCCAGCAGCTTGGCGGGGGACAATGAGCAGTTCTTC
>NA|TRBD2|TRBJ2-2|TRBV28
CASRMTSITGELFF
TGTGCCAGCAGGATGACTAGCATCACCGGGGAGCTGTTTTTT
>NA|TRBD2|TRBJ2-1|TRBV5-8
CASSFSAGVPGNEQFF
TGTGCCAGCAGCTTTTCAGCGGGAGTCCCTGGCAATGAGCAGTTCTTC
>once|NA|TRBJ2-7|TRBV9
CASSANDDNYEQYF
TGTGCCAGCAGCGCCAACGACGATAACTACGAGCAGTACTTC
>once|TRBD2|TRBJ2-1|TRBV4-3
CASSQGLAGDNEQFF
TGCGCCAGCAGCCAAGGACTAGCGGGAGACAATGAGCAGTTCTTC
>NA|TRBD2|TRBJ2-3|TRBV4-1
CASSQLAGETDTQYF
TGCGCCAGCAGCCAACTAGCGGGAGAGACAGATACGCAGTATTTT
>NA|NA|TRBJ2-2|TRBV5-4
CASSFGQVNTGELFF
TGTGCCAGCAGCTTTGGCCAGGTGAACACCGGGGAGCTGTTTTTT
>NA|TRBD1|TRBJ1-1|TRBV14
CASSQRDRDYTEAFF
TGTGCCAGCAGCCAACGAGACAGGGATTATACTGAAGCTTTCTTT
>NA|TRBD1|TRBJ1-1|TRBV2
CASSWQGALDFF
TGTGCCAGCAGTTGGCAGGGGGCTTTGGATTTCTTT
>NA|NA|TRBJ2-7|TRBV7-9
CASSPPLGGPALKYF
TGTGCCAGCAGCCCACCCCTCGGGGGTCCCGCTTTAAAGTACTTC
>NA|TRBD2|TRBJ2-1|TRBV4-3
CASSQDWTSGNEQFF
TGCGCCAGCAGCCAAGACTGGACTAGCGGGAATGAGCAGTTCTTC
>NA|TRBD1|TRBJ2-6|TRBV15
CATTGTGWPGANVLTF
TGTGCCACTACCGGGACAGGATGGCCTGGGGCCAACGTCCTGACTTTC
>NA|TRBD2|TRBJ2-7|TRBV10-3
CAISESMGGYEQYF
TGTGCCATCAGTGAGTCGATGGGGGGGTACGAGCAGTACTTC
>NA|NA|TRBJ2-5|TRBV28
CATYRYQETQYF
TGTGCCACATACAGGTACCAAGAGACCCAGTACTTC
>NA|TRBD2|TRBJ2-1|TRBV7-3
CASSSLAGAHNEQFF
TGTGCCAGCAGCTCCCTAGCGGGAGCCCACAATGAGCAGTTCTTC
>NA|NA|TRBJ2-1|TRBV28
CASRPIPDRDNEQFF
TGTGCCAGCAGGCCGATCCCGGACAGAGACAATGAGCAGTTCTTC
>NA|TRBD1|TRBJ1-1|TRBV19
CASSEGATEAFF
TGTGCCAGTTCGGAGGGGGCCACTGAAGCTTTCTTT
>once|TRBD2|TRBJ2-1|TRBV29-1
CSVEGTLAGEYNEQFF
TGCAGCGTTGAGGGGACTCTAGCGGGAGAATACAATGAGCAGTTCTTC
>NA|NA|TRBJ1-1|TRBV28
CASSLGEAFF
TGTGCCAGCAGTCTCGGTGAAGCTTTCTTT
>NA|TRBD2|TRBJ2-5|TRBV15
CATRIAGGRGLETQYF
TGTGCCACCAGGATAGCGGGAGGCCGCGGATTAGAGACCCAGTACTTC
>NA|NA|TRBJ2-2|TRBV10-3
CAITLTAGETGELFF
TGTGCCATCACCCTTACCGCAGGGGAGACCGGGGAGCTGTTTTTT
>NA|NA|TRBJ2-5|TRBV30
CAWSEKTARNGETQYF
TGTGCCTGGAGTGAAAAAACAGCCCGGAACGGAGAGACCCAGTACTTC
>NA|TRBD2|TRBJ2-1|TRBV11-3
CASSPLAGAGGEQFF
TGTGCCAGCAGCCCCCTAGCGGGAGCGGGTGGGGAGCAGTTCTTC
>NA|TRBD2|TRBJ2-1|TRBV9
CASSGSSGSSYNEQFF
TGTGCCAGCAGCGGGAGTAGCGGGAGTTCCTACAATGAGCAGTTCTTC
>NA|NA|TRBJ2-7|TRBV19
CASSIAAIRDYEQYF
TGTGCCAGTAGTATAGCCGCAATCAGGGACTACGAGCAGTACTTC
>NA|NA|TRBJ2-1|TRBV19
CASSMGLKNGDEQFF
TGTGCCAGTAGTATGGGACTGAAAAACGGGGATGAGCAGTTCTTC
>NA|TRBD1|TRBJ2-7|TRBV14
CASSQTGYAFYEQYF
TGTGCCAGCAGCCAGACAGGGTATGCCTTCTACGAGCAGTACTTC
>NA|NA|TRBJ2-1|TRBV9
CASSPMGYGDEQFF
TGTGCCAGCAGCCCCATGGGTTATGGGGATGAGCAGTTCTTC
>once|TRBD1|TRBJ2-4|TRBV28
CASGGIAKNIQYF
TGTGCCTCAGGGGGAATAGCCAAAAACATTCAGTACTTC
>once|TRBD1|TRBJ2-5|TRBV27
CASQTGLRETQYF
TGTGCCAGTCAGACAGGGCTCCGTGAGACCCAGTACTTC
>NA|TRBD2|TRBJ2-7|TRBV27
CASSPRTSGDYEQYF
TGTGCCAGCAGCCCCAGGACTAGCGGAGACTACGAGCAGTACTTC
>NA|NA|TRBJ2-1|TRBV7-3
CASSGDGYNEQFF
TGTGCCAGCAGCGGCGACGGGTACAATGAGCAGTTCTTC
>NA|NA|TRBJ2-4|TRBV4-1
CASSQEDSFNIQYF
TGCGCCAGCAGCCAAGAAGACAGTTTCAACATTCAGTACTTC
>NA|NA|TRBJ2-7|TRBV28
CASSTQQDYEQYF
TGTGCCAGCAGTACCCAACAGGACTACGAGCAGTACTTC
>once|NA|TRBJ2-5|TRBV11-2
CASSLEEGLQETQYF
TGTGCCAGCAGCTTAGAGGAGGGACTCCAAGAGACCCAGTACTTC
>NA|TRBD1|TRBJ2-5|TRBV4-1
CASSHLTGVETQYF
TGCGCCAGCAGCCACTTGACAGGGGTGGAGACCCAGTACTTC
>NA|NA|TRBJ2-2|TRBV27
CASKESSYTGELFF
TGTGCCAGCAAGGAAAGTTCGTACACCGGGGAGCTGTTTTTT
>NA|NA|TRBJ2-7|TRBV7-9
CASSLVQGIDYEQYF
TGTGCCAGCAGCTTAGTTCAGGGAATAGACTACGAGCAGTACTTC
>NA|TRBD2|TRBJ2-7|TRBV5-6
CASTSGGLSGNRWYF
TGTGCCAGCACCTCCGGGGGGTTAAGCGGGAACCGATGGTACTTC
>NA|TRBD2|TRBJ2-1|TRBV9
CASSLSGREDNEQFF
TGTGCCAGCAGTCTCAGCGGGAGGGAAGACAATGAGCAGTTCTTC
>NA|TRBD1|TRBJ1-5|TRBV19
CASSRTGLTQPQHF
TGTGCCAGTAGCAGGACAGGGCTTACTCAGCCCCAGCATTTT
>NA|NA|TRBJ2-7|TRBV4-3
CASSQARTAFYEQYF
TGCGCCAGCAGCCAAGCTCGGACAGCGTTCTACGAGCAGTACTTC
>NA|NA|TRBJ2-7|TRBV15
CATSTFRDDGTYEQYF
TGTGCCACCAGCACCTTCAGGGATGACGGAACCTACGAGCAGTACTTC